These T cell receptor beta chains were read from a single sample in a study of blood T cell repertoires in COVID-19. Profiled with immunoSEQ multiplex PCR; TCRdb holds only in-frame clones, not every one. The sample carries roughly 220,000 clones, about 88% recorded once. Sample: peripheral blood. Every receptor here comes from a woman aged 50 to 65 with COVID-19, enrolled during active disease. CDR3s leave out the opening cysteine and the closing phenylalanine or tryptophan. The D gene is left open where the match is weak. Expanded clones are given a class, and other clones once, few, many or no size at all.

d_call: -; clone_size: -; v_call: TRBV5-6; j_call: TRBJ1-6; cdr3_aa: ASSLERASYNSPLH
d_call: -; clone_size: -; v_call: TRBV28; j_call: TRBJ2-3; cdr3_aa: ASSPPQIRGTDTQY
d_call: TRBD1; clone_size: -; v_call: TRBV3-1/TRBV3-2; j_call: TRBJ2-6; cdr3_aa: ASSLPHEGTGTGANVLT
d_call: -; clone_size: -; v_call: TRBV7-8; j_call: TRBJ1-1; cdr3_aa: ASSPQRGGWNTEAF
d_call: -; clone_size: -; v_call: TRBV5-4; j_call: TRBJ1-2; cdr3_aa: ASSPELGDGYT
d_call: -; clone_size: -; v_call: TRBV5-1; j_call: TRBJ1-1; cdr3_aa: ASSWEGGKGTEAF
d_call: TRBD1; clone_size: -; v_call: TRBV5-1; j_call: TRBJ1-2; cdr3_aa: ASSPDRDGGYT
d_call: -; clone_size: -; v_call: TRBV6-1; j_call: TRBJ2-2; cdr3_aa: ASSELGELF
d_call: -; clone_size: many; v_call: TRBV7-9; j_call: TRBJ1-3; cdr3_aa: ASSLASGLGNTIY
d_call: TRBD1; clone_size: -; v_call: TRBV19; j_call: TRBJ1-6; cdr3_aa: ASSTWTGGTNNSPLH
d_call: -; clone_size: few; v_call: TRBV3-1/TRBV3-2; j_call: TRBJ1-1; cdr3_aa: ASSLRGSKNTEAF
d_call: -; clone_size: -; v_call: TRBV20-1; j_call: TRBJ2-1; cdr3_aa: SALTILQF
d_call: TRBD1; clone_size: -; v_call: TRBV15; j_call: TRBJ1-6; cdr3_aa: ATSRGRTGVLSPLH
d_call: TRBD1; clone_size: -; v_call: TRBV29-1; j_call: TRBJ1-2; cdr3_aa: SVSGGAYGYT
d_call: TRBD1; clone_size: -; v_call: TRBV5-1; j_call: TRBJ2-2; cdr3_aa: ASSSGGTNTGELF
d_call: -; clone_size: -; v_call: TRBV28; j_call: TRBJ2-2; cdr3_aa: ATHLEYAVANTGELF
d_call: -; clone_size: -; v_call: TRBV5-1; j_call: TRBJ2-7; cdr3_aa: ASSSLPVSYEQY
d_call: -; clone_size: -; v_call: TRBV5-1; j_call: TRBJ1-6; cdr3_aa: ASSLGQGDSPLH
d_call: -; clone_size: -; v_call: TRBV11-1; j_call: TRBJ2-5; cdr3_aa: ASSFLGGQETQY
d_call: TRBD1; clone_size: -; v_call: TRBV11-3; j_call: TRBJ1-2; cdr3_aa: ASSSQGGKGYT
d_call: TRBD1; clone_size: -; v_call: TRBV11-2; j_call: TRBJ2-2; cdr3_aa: ASSYDRGVMGTGELF
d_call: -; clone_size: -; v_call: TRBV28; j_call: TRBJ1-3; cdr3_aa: ASRKTPSGNTIY
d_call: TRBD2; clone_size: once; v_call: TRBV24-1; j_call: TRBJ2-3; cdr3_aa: ATSDLEGGVSDTQY
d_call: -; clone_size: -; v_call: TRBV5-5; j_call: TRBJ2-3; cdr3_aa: ASSLLGSRAGDTQY
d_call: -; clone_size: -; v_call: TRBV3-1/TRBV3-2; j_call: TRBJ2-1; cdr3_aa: ASSQDPVYNEQF
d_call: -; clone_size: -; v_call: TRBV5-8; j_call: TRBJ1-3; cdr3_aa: ASSLEETTGNTIY
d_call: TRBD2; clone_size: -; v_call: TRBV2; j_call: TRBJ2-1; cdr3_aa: ASRAGMWGEGNEQF
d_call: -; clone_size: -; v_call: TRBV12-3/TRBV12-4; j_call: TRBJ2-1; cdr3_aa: ASSLASMQF
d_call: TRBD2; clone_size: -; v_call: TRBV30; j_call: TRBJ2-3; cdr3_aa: AWSTGGGGSTDTQY
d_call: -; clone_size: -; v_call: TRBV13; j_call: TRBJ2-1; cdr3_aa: ASSLGHRDWVYNEQF
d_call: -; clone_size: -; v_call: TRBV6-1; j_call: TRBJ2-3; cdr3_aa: ALGVGTDTQY
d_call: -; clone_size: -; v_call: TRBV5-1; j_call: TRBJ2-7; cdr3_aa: ASSWTVSYEQY
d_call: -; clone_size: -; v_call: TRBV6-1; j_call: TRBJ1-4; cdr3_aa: ASSENRGTWEKLF
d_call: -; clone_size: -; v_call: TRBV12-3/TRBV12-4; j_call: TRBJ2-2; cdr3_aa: ASSLHRAGELF
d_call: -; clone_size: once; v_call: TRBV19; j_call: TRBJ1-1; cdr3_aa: ASSPYNTEAF
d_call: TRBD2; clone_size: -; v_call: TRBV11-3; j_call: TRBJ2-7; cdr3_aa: ASSLERGGGAPTYEQY
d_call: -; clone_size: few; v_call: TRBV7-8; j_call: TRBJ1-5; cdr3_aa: ASSIYPTVPQPQH
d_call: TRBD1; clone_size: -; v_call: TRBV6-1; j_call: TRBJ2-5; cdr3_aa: ASSELDRYQETQY
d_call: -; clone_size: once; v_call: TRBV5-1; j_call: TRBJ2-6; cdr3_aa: ASSAILSGANVLT
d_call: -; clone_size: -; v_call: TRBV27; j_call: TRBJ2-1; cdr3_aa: ASGFNGGIEQF
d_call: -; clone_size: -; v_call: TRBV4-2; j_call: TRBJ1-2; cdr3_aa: ASSQEGRYVYGYT
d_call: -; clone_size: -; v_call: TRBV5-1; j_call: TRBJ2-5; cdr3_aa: ASSPPMTGGLKETQY
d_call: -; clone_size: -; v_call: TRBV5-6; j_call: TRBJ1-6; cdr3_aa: ASSLAGGMGSSYNSPLH